The 24 T cell receptor beta chains below all came from one sample that was sequenced in a study of shared clonotypes between healthy human individuals. Only in-frame clones appear in the TCRdb table, and some are missing; sequencing was by immunoSEQ multiplex PCR. Of about 2.4 million clones listed, 80% to 95% were seen once; the top ten hold approximately 0.35%. The specimen was naive CD4+ T cells from PBMCs. The subset is: CD45RA+ positively selected. Source of these receptors: a man aged 18 to 30 in good health. Some clones in this sample may be carry-over from other donors' samples.

In DNA, the CDR3 is TGTGCCAGCTCACCCACCGGAGGACTAGCGGGAGTAACAGATACGCAGTATTTT. Translation gives CASSPTGGLAGVTDTQYF. The chain employs TRBV18 and TRBJ2-3; 13 bases map to TRBD2. This CDR3 region has 18 residues. With V trimmed by 3 bases and J by 3 bases, 9 bases remained unmatched. CDR1 and CDR2 (germline): KGHSH, LQKENI.

This chain joins TRBV7-9 and TRBJ2-1, with 7 bases fitting TRBD1. CDR3 length: 13 amino acids. Germline CDR1 SEHNR, CDR2 FQNEAQ (reference sequence). V was clipped by 2 bases and J by 9 bases; unmatched bases: 4. This CDR3 is CASSLQDRVEQFF. CDR3 coding DNA: TGTGCCAGCAGCTTACAAGACAGGGTTGAGCAGTTCTTC.

The gene calls are TRBV7-8 and TRBJ2-7; 9 bases match TRBD1. V was pared by 7 bases and J by 3 bases, with 1 base of the junction left unmatched. The CDR3 consists of 12 residues. CDR1 and CDR2 (germline): SGHVS, FQNEAQ. The DNA for the CDR3 is TGTGCCAGCAAGGGACAGGGCTACGAGCAGTACTTC. Translated: CASKGQGYEQYF.

Regarding this clone: The sample holds other DNA sequences that translate to the same CDR3. This rearrangement joins TRBV6-5 to TRBJ2-7, with TRBD1 identical over 8 bases. CDR1 is MNHEY, CDR2 SVGAGI, per germline. The V gene end was trimmed by 0 bases and the J gene end by 4 bases; junction bases not matched to a gene: 5. The CDR3 is made up of 15 amino acids. The CDR3 region has the DNA TGTGCCAGCAGTTACTCAGGGACAGGATTGTACGAGCAGTACTTC. Encoded protein: CASSYSGTGLYEQYF.

This sequence joins TRBV5-1 and TRBJ1-3; D unclear. Germline V gives CDR1 SGHRS, CDR2 YFSETQ. V lost 4 bases and J 0 bases, leaving 11 bases between the germline ends. The CDR3 loop spans 15 amino acids. In nucleotides, the CDR3 is TGCGCCAGCAGCCCGGTTGCAAGCTCTGGAAACACCATATATTTT. This codes for CASSPVASSGNTIYF.

This sequence joins TRBV10-3 and TRBJ1-4; 10 positions agree with TRBD1. Germline V lookup: CDR1 ENHRY, CDR2 SYGVKD. Trimming cost V 2 bases and J 8 bases; bases outside gene matches: 5. This CDR3 is built from 15 residues. Here the CDR3 reads CAISERQGAKEKLFF. CDR3 coding DNA: TGTGCCATCAGTGAGAGACAGGGGGCAAAGGAAAAACTGTTTTTT.

The gene calls are TRBV11-3 and TRBJ2-5, with 10 nucleotides matching TRBD1. The CDR3 spans 14 residues. The germline CDR1 and CDR2 sequences are SGHNT and YENEEA. The trim removed 3 bases at V and 3 bases at J, leaving 1 base unmatched. The chain's CDR3 is CASSLGTGEETQYF. The CDR3 bases are TGTGCCAGCAGCTTGGGGACAGGGGAAGAGACCCAGTACTTC.

In its sample, this clone was seen a few times. This rearrangement joins TRBV14 to TRBJ1-4, with D unclear. The CDR3 totals 12 residues. Trimming took off 4 bases at V and 14 bases at J, with 14 bases between the two ends. The germline gives CDR1 SGHDN, CDR2 FVKESK. CDR3 sequence (DNA): TGTGCCAGCAGCCTACGAGTGGGTAAGCTGTTTTTT. Amino acid sequence: CASSLRVGKLFF.

The chain combines TRBV9 with TRBJ2-7; D remains unclear. V was pared by 3 bases and J by 2 bases, with 15 bases between. CDR1 and CDR2 from the germline V gene are SGDLS and YYNGEE. The CDR3 is made up of 15 amino acids. In DNA, the CDR3 is TGTGCCAGCAGCGCGGGTCTCCTAGGGACCTACGAGCAGTACTTC. It codes for CASSAGLLGTYEQYF.

The V gene is TRBV19, the J gene TRBJ2-3, with 10 bases matching TRBD2. CDR1 is LNHDA, CDR2 SQIVND, per germline (reference sequence). This CDR3 region has 17 residues. V shed 5 bases, J shed 6 bases, and the junction held 14 bases outside the gene matches. CDR3 region: CASSWGSSGRQTDTQYF. In DNA, the CDR3 is TGTGCCAGTAGTTGGGGCTCTAGCGGGAGACAAACGGATACGCAGTATTTT. Full variable domain (outside the CDR3, taken from reference TRBV19 and TRBJ2-3): DGGITQSPKYLFRKEGQNVTLSCEQNLNHDAMYWYRQDPGQGLRLIYYSQIVNDFQKGDIAEGYSVSREKKESFPLTVTSAQKNPTAFYLCASSWGSSGRQTDTQYFGPGTRLTVL.

The chain links TRBV7-2 to TRBJ2-7; D might be TRBD2 (6 bases). Germline assignment: CDR1 SGHTA and CDR2 FQGNSA. This CDR3 has 16 amino acids. The V gene lost 2 bases and the J gene lost 0 bases, with 14 bases spanning the gap. Here the CDR3 DNA reads TGTGCCAGCAGCTTAATCGGCGGGATTGACTCCTACGAGCAGTACTTC. Its protein product is CASSLIGGIDSYEQYF.

The gene calls are TRBV28 and TRBJ2-7, with 9 bases that match TRBD2. V gave up 6 bases and J gave up 2 bases; unmatched junction bases: 5. This CDR3 has 14 amino acids. Looked up from germline, CDR1 is MDHEN and CDR2 is SYDVKM. CDR3 coding DNA: TGTGCCAGCAGCCAAGCGGGAGGCCCCTACGAGCAGTACTTC. Protein: CASSQAGGPYEQYF.

This chain connects TRBV13 to TRBJ2-5, with 10 bases matching TRBD2. V lost 0 bases to trimming and J lost 2 bases; unmatched junction nucleotides: 3. Germline assignment: CDR1 PRHDT and CDR2 FYEKMQ (reference sequence). The CDR3 loop spans 16 amino acids. CDR3 sequence: CASSLGPSGGQETQYF. The CDR3 nucleotides are TGTGCCAGCAGCTTAGGGCCTAGCGGGGGACAAGAGACCCAGTACTTC.

This chain links TRBV15 with TRBJ1-5, with TRBD1 identical over 8 bases. The V gene's germline CDR1 is LNHNV and CDR2 YYDKDF (reference sequence). J was trimmed by 3 bases and V by 3 bases; bases with no gene match: 4. The CDR3 is 15 amino acids. The CDR3 loop is CATSRDRAYNQPQHF. CDR3 sequence (DNA): TGTGCCACCAGCAGGGACAGGGCGTACAATCAGCCCCAGCATTTT.

In this sample, this clone turned up once. This chain connects TRBV7-2 to TRBJ2-1; 10 bases map to TRBD1. With 5 bases clipped from V and 6 bases from J, the junction kept 10 bases outside the gene matches. The CDR3 is 16 residues long. Germline CDR1 is SGHTA and CDR2 is FQGNSA. The CDR3 nucleotides read TGTGCCAGCAGCCCCCCCCGGGACAGGGGATCCAATGAGCAGTTCTTC. This gives the protein CASSPPRDRGSNEQFF.

The V and J genes are TRBV5-1 and TRBJ2-2; 7 nucleotides align to TRBD1. This CDR3 comprises 16 residues. CDR1 SGHRS and CDR2 YFSETQ come from the germline V gene. Losses at the gene ends were 4 bases for V and 0 bases for J; bases not matched to a gene: 6. Here the CDR3 reads CASSRPDRANTGELFF. CDR3 coding DNA: TGCGCCAGCAGCAGGCCCGACAGGGCGAACACCGGGGAGCTGTTTTTT.

Points on this clone: The identical CDR3 is also encoded by other nucleotide sequences in the sample. J is TRBJ2-5 and V is TRBV5-1; the match to TRBD1 covers 9 bases. The J segment lost 4 bases and the V segment lost 3 bases, leaving 4 bases of the junction unmatched. The CDR3 runs 14 residues. Germline lookup yields CDR1 SGHRS and CDR2 YFSETQ. This chain's CDR3 is CASSSGTGRETQYF. The DNA for the CDR3 is TGCGCCAGCAGCTCCGGGACAGGGCGAGAGACCCAGTACTTC.

Worth noting for this clone: Other nucleotide sequences from this sample produce the same CDR3. This chain uses TRBV18 with TRBJ1-1; 7 positions match TRBD1. V trimming: 2 bases; J trimming: 3 bases; junction bases outside the gene matches: 0. CDR1 KGHSH and CDR2 LQKENI come from the germline V gene. There are 13 residues in the CDR3. CDR3: CASSPDRDTEAFF. The CDR3 DNA reads TGTGCCAGCTCACCAGACAGGGACACTGAAGCTTTCTTT.

The V call is TRBV5-4, the J call TRBJ1-3, with D unclear. CDR3 length equals 15 residues. V was pared by 0 bases and J by 0 bases, with 7 bases between. Germline V gives CDR1 SGHNT, CDR2 YYREEE (reference sequence). In nucleotides, the CDR3 is TGTGCCAGCAGCTTGGGACTTAGCTCTGGAAACACCATATATTTT. Translated: CASSLGLSSGNTIYF.

This clone appeared once. The chain couples TRBV6-1 to TRBJ1-1; no definite D call. Germline V lookup: CDR1 MNHNS, CDR2 SASEGT. The CDR3 contains 14 residues. Trimming took off 11 bases at V and 0 bases at J, with 16 bases between the two ends. CDR3 sequence: CACRGGLMNTEAFF. DNA for the CDR3: TGTGCCTGCCGGGGTGGGTTAATGAACACTGAAGCTTTCTTT.

The chain couples TRBV28 to TRBJ1-4; D is uncertain. The CDR3 loop spans 13 amino acids. V was cut by 5 bases and J by 5 bases, with 9 bases left in between. The V gene's germline CDR1 is MDHEN and CDR2 SYDVKM. The CDR3 nucleotides read TGTGCCAGCAGTCGAACAGAGAATGAAAAACTGTTTTTT. Protein: CASSRTENEKLFF.

As regards this clone: Other nucleotide sequences from this sample produce the same CDR3. The V call is TRBV6-1, the J call TRBJ1-2; D perhaps matches TRBD1 (5 bases). CDR1 is MNHNS and CDR2 is SASEGT in the germline V gene. This CDR3 contains 13 residues. Deletions cut 1 base from V and 4 bases from J, with 7 bases between. This CDR3 reads CASSEGGRYGYTF. The CDR3 nucleotides read TGTGCCAGCAGTGAAGGGGGACGCTATGGCTACACCTTC.

J is TRBJ2-6 and V is TRBV10-2; D possibly uses TRBD1 or TRBD2 (5 bases each). The V gene's germline CDR1 is WSHSY and CDR2 SAAADI. This CDR3 spans 22 amino acids. Trimming left V 0 bases short and J 0 bases short, with 24 bases between. This CDR3 reads CASSESEGWQNPPLSGANVLTF. CDR3 coding DNA: TGCGCCAGCAGTGAGTCCGAGGGGTGGCAGAACCCCCCCCTCTCTGGGGCCAACGTCCTGACTTTC.

Turning to this clone: Other DNA sequences within the sample encode an identical CDR3. The chain employs TRBV25-1 and TRBJ2-2, with D possibly called TRBD1 or TRBD2 (5 bases each). The CDR3 extends over 13 amino acids. Germline V gene data show CDR1 as MGHDK and CDR2 as SYGVNS. Trimming cost V 8 bases and J 2 bases, with 9 bases left between them. The DNA for the CDR3 is TGTGCCAGCGGGGGACGAAACACCGGGGAGCTGTTTTTT. Amino acid sequence: CASGGRNTGELFF.